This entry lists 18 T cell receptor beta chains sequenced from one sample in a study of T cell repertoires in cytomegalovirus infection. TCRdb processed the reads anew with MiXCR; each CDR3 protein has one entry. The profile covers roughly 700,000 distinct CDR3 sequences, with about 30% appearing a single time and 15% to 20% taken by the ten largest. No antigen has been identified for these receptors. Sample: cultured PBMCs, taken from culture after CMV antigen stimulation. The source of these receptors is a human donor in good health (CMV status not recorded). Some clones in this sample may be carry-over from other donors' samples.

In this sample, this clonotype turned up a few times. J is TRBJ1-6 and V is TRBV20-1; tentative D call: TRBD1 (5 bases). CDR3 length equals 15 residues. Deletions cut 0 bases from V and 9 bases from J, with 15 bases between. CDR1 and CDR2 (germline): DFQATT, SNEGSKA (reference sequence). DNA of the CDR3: TGCAGTGCTAGAGATCGTCAGGGTTGGGTTTCACCCCTCCACTTT. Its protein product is CSARDRQGWVSPLHF.

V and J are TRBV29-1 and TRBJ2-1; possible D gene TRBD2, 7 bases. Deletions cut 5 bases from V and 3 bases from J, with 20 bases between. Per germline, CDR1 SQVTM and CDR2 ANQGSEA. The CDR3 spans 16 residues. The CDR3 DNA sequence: TGCAGCGTTAGCTCGGGGGGCTTGGAGGGCTACAATGAGCAGTTCTTC. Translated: CSVSSGGLEGYNEQFF.

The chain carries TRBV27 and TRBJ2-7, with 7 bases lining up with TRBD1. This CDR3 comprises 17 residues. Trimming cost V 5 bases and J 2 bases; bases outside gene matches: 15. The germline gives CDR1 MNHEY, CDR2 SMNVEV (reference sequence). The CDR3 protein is CASSVLPPGTVAYEQYF. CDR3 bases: TGTGCCAGCAGTGTACTCCCCCCCGGGACAGTGGCCTACGAGCAGTACTTC.

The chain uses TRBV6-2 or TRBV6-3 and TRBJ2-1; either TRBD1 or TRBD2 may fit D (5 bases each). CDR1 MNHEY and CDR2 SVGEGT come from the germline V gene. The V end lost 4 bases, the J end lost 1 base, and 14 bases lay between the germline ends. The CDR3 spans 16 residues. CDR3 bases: TGTGCCAGCAGTTTTTCCATGAGGGGATCCTACAATGAGCAGTTCTTC. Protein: CASSFSMRGSYNEQFF.

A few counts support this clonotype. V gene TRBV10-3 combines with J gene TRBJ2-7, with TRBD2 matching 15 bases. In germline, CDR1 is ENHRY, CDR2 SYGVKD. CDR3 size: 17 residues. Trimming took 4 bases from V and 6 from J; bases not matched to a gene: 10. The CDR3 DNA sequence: TGTGCCATCAGTGCCCCCCCAGGGACTAGCGGGAGGACCGAGCAGTACTTC. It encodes CAISAPPGTSGRTEQYF.

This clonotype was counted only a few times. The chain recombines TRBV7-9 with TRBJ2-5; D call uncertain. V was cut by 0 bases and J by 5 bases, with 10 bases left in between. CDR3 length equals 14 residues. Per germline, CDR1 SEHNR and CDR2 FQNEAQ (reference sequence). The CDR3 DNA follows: TGTGCCAGCAGCTTAGCGGGCCGAGCGGAGACCCAGTACTTC. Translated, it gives CASSLAGRAETQYF.

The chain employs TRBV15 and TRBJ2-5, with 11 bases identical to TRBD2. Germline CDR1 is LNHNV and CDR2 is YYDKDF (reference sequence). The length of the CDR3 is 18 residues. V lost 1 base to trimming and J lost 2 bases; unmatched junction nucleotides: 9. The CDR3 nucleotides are TGTGCCACCAGCAGAGCCCCCACCGGGACTAGCGGACAAGAGACCCAGTACTTC. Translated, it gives CATSRAPTGTSGQETQYF.

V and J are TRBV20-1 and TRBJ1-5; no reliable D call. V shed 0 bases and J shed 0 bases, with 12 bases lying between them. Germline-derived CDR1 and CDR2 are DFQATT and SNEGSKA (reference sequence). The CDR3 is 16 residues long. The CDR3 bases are TGCAGTGCTAGAGACCCCAAGAAGGGTAGCAATCAGCCCCAGCATTTT. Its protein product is CSARDPKKGSNQPQHF.

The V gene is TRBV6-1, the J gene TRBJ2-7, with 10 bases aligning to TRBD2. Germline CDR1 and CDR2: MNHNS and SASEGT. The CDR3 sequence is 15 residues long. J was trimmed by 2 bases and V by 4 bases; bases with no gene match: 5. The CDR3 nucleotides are TGTGCCAGCAGTGGGACTAGCGGTCACCCCTACGAGCAGTACTTC. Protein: CASSGTSGHPYEQYF.

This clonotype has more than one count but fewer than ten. The CDR3, as DNA: TGTGCGGTCCAGAAGACGCTAGCCAAAAACATTCAGTACTTC. Translating gives CAVQKTLAKNIQYF. The gene calls are TRBV6-1 and TRBJ2-4; no clear D gene. Germline V gives CDR1 MNHNS, CDR2 SASEGT. The CDR3 has 14 residues.

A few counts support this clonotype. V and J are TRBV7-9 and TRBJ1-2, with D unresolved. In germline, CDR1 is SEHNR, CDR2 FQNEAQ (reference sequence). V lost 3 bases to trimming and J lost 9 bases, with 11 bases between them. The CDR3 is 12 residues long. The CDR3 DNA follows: TGTGCCAGCAGCTTGGGCTTGGGGAGCTACACCTTC. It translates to CASSLGLGSYTF.

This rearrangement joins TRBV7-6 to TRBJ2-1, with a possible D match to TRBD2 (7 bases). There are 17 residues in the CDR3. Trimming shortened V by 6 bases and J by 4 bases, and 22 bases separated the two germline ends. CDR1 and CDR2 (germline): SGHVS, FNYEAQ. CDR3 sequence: CASSSLPGEGVYNEQFF. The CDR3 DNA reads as TGTGCCAGCAGTTCTCTCCCAGGGGAGGGGGTTTACAATGAGCAGTTCTTC. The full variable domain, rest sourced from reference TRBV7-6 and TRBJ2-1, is GAGVSQSPRYKVTKRGQDVALRCDPISGHVSLYWYRQALGQGPEFLTYFNYEAQQDKSGLPNDRFSAERPEGSISTLTIQRTEQRDSAMYRCASSSLPGEGVYNEQFFGPGTRLTVL.

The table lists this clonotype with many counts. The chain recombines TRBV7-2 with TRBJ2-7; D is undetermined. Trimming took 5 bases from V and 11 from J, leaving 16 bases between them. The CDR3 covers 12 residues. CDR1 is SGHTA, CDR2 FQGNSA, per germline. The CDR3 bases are TGTGCCAGCAGCCGCGGCCCGGACCTTAAGTACTTC. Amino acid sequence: CASSRGPDLKYF.

The CDR3: CASSFGEQETQYF. The CDR3 DNA reads as TGTGCCAGCAGTTTTGGAGAACAAGAGACCCAGTACTTC. The chain combines TRBV12-3 or TRBV12-4 with TRBJ2-5; D is uncertain. With 3 bases removed from V and 2 bases from J, the gap between germline ends came to 7 bases. The CDR3 sequence is 13 residues long.

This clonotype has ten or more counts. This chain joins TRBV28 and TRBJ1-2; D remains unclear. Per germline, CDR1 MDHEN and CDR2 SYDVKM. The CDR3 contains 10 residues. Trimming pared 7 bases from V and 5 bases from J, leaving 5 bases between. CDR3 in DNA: TGTGCCAGCAAATCTTATGGCTACACCTTC. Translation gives CASKSYGYTF.

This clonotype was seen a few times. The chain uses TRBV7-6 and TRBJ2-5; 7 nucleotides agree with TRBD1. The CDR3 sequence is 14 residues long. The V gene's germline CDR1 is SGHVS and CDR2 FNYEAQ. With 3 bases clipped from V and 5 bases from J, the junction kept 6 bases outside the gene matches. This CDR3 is CASSLGQLRETQYF. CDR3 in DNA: TGTGCCAGCAGCTTGGGACAGCTAAGGGAGACCCAGTACTTC.

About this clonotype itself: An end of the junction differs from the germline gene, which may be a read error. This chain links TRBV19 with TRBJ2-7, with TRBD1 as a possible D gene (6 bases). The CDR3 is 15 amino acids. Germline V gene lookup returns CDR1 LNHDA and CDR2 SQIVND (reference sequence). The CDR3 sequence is CASSIVQGSTYEEYF. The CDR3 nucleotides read TGTGCCAGTAGTATTGTCCAGGGGAGTACCTACGAGGAGTACTTC.

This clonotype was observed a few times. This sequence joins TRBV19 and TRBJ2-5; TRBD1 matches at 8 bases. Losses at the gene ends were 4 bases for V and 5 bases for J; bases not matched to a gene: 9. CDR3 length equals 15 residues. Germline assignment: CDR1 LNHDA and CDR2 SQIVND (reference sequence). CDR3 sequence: CASSTSAGGSETQYF. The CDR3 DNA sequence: TGTGCCAGTAGTACTTCCGCAGGGGGCTCGGAGACCCAGTACTTC.